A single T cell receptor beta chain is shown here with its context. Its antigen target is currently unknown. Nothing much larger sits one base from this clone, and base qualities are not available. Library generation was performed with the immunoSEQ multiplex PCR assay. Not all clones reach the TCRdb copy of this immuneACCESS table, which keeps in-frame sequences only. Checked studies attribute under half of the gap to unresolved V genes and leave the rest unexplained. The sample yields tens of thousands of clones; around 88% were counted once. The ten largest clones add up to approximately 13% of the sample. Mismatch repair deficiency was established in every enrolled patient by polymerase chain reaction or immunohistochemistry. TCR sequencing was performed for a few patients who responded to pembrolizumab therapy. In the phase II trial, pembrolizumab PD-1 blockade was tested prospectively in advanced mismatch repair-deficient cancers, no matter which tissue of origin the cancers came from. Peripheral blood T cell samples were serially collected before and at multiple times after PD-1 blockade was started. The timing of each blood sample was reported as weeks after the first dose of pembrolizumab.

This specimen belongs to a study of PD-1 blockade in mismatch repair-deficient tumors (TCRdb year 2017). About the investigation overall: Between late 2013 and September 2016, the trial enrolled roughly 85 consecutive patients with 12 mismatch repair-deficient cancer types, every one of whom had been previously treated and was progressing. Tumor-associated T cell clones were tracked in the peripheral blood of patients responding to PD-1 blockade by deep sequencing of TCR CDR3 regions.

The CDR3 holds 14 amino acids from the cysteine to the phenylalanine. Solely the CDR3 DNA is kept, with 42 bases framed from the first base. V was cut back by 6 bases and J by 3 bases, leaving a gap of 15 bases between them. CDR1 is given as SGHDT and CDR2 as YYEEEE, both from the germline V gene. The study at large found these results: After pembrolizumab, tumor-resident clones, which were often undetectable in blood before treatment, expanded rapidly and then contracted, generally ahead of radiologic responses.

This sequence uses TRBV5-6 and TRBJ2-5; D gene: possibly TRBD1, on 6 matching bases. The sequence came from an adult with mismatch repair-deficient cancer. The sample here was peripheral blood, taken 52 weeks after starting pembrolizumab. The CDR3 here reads CASTLEGVEETQYF. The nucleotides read TGTGCCAGCACCCTAGAGGGGGTAGAAGAGACCCAGTACTTC.